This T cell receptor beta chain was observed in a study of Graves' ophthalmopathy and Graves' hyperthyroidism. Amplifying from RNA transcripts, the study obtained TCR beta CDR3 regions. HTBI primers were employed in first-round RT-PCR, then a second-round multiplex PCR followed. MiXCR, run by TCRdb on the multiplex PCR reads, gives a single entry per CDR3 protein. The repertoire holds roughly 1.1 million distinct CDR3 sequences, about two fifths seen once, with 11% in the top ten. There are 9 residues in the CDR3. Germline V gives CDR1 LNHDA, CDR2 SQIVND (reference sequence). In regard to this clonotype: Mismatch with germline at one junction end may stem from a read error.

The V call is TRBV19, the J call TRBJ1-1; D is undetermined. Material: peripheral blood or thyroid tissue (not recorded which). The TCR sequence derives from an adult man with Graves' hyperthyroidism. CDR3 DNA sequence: TGTGCCAGTGGAGCGGGAGGGCCTTTT. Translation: CASGAGGPF. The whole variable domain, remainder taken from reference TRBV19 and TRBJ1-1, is DGGITQSPKYLFRKEGQNVTLSCEQNLNHDAMYWYRQDPGQGLRLIYYSQIVNDFQKGDIAEGYSVSREKKESFPLTVTSAQKNPTAFYLCASGAGGPFGQGTRLTVV.